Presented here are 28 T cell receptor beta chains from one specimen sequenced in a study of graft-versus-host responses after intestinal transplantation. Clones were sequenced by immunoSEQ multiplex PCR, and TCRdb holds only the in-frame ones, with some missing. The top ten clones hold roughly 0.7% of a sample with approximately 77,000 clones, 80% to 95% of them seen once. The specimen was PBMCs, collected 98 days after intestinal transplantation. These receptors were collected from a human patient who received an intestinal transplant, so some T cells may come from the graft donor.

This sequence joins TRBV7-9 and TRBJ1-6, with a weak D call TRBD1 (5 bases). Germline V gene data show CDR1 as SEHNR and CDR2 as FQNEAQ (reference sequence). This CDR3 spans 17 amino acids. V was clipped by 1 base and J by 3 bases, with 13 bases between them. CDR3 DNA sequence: TGTGCCAGCAGCTTAGTCCGAGGGACGGTCTATAATTCACCCCTCCACTTT. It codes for CASSLVRGTVYNSPLHF.

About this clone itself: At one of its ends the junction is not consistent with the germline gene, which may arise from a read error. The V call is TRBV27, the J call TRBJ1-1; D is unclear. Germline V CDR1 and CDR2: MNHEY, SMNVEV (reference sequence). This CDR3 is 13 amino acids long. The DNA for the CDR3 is TGTGCCAGCAGTTTATTTCAAGACACGGAAGCTTTCTTT. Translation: CASSLFQDTEAFF.

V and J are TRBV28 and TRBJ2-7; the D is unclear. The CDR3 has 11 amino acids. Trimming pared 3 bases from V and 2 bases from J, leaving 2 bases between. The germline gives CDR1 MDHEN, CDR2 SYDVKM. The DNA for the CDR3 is TGTGCCAGCAGTTTGGCCTACGAGCAGTACTTC. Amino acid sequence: CASSLAYEQYF.

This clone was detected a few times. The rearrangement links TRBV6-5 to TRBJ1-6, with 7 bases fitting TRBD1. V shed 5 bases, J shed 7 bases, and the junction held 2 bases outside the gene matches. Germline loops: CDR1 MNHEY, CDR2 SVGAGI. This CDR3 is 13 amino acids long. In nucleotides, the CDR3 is TGTGCCAGCAGTCGACAGGGAAATTCACCCCTCCACTTT. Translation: CASSRQGNSPLHF.

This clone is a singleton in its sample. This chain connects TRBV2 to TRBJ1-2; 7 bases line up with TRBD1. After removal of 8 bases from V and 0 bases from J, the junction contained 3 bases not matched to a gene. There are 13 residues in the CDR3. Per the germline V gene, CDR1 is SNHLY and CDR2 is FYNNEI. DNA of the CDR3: TGTGCCAGCGGGGGGACAGCTAACTATGGCTACACCTTC. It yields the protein CASGGTANYGYTF.

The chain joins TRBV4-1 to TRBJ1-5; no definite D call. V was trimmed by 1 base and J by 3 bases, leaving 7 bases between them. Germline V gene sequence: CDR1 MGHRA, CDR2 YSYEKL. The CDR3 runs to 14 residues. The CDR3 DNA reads TGCGCCAGCAGCCAAGCCGGTCTCAATCAGCCCCAGCATTTT. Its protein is CASSQAGLNQPQHF.

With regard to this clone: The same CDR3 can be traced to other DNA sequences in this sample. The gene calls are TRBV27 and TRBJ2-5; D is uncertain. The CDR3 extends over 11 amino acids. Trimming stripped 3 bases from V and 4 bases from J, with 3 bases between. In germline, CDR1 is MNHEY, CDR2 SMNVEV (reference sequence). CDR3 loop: CASSLGETQYF. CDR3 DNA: TGTGCCAGCAGTTTGGGAGAGACCCAGTACTTC.

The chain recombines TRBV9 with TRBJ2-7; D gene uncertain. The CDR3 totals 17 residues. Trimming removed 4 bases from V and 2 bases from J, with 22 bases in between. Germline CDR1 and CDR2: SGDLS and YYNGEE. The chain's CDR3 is CASSPPAPTRSAYEQYF. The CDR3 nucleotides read TGTGCCAGCAGCCCCCCCGCTCCGACACGATCCGCCTACGAGCAGTACTTC.

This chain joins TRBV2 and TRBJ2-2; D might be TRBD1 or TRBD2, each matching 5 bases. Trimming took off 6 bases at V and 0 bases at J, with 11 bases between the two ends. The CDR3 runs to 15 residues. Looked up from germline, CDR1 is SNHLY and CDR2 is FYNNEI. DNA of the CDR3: TGTGCCAGCAGGTTCAGGGAGTCGAACACCGGGGAGCTGTTTTTT. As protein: CASRFRESNTGELFF. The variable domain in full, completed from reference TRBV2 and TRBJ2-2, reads EPEVTQTPSHQVTQMGQEVILRCVPISNHLYFYWYRQILGQKVEFLVSFYNNEISEKSEIFDDQFSVERPDGSNFTLKIRSTKLEDSAMYFCASRFRESNTGELFFGEGSRLTVL.

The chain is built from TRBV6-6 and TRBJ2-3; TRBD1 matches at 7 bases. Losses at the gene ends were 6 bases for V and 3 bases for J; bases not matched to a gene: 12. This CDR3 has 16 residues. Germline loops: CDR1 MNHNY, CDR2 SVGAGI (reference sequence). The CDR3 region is CASSDWVPRGTDTQYF. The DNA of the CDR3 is TGTGCCAGCAGCGACTGGGTCCCCAGGGGGACAGATACGCAGTATTTT.

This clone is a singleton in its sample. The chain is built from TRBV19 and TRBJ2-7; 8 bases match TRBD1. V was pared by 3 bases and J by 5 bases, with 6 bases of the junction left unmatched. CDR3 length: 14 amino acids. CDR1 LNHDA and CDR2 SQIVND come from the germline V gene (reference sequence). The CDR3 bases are TGTGCCAGTAGTATGGGTGGACAGGGCCACGAGCAGTACTTC. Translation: CASSMGGQGHEQYF.

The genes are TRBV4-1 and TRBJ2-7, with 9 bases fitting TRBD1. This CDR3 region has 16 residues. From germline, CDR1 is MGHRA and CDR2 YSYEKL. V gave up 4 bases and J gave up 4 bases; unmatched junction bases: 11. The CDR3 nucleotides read TGCGCCAGCAGCCCCATGCCGGGACAGGGTAGTTACGAGCAGTACTTC. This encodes CASSPMPGQGSYEQYF.

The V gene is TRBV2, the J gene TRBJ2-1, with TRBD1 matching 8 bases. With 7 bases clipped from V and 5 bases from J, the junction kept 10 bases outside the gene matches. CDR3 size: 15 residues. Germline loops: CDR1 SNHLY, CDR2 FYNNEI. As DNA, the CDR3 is TGTGCCAGCAACCTCAGGGGGCGCGGGGACAATGAGCAGTTCTTC. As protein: CASNLRGRGDNEQFF.

Written as DNA, the CDR3 is TGTGCCAGCAGCCCGACCCCCGTGGGCGAGCAGTACTTC. Translated: CASSPTPVGEQYF. The V call is TRBV6-5, the J call TRBJ2-7, with D hard to call. Deletions cut 6 bases from V and 6 bases from J, with 15 bases between. This CDR3 is built from 13 residues. The V gene's germline CDR1 is MNHEY and CDR2 SVGAGI.

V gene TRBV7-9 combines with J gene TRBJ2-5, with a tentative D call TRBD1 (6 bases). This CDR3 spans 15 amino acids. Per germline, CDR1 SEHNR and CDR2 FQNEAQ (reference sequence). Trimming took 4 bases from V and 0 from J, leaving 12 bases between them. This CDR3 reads CASSSTGTNQETQYF. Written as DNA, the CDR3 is TGTGCCAGCAGCTCAACCGGGACAAACCAAGAGACCCAGTACTTC.

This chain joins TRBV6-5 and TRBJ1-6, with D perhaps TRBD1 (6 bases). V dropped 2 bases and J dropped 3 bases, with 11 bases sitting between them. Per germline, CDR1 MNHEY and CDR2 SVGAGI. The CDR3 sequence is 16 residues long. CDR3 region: CASSYMGAHYNSPLHF. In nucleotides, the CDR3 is TGTGCCAGCAGTTACATGGGGGCTCACTATAATTCACCCCTCCACTTT.

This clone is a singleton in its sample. The CDR3 coding sequence is TGCAGCGTTGCGGGAGGGGTGGGAGAGACCCAGTACTTC. Its protein is CSVAGGVGETQYF. This rearrangement joins TRBV29-1 to TRBJ2-5; TRBD2 matches at 8 bases. The germline gives CDR1 SQVTM, CDR2 ANQGSEA. This CDR3 region has 13 residues. V shed 4 bases, J shed 4 bases, and the junction held 5 bases outside the gene matches. The whole variable domain, filled in from reference TRBV29-1 and TRBJ2-5, reads SAVISQKPSRDICQRGTSLTIQCQVDSQVTMMFWYRQQPGQSLTLIATANQGSEATYESGFVIDKFPISRPNLTFSTLTVSNMSPEDSSIYLCSVAGGVGETQYFGPGTRLLVL.

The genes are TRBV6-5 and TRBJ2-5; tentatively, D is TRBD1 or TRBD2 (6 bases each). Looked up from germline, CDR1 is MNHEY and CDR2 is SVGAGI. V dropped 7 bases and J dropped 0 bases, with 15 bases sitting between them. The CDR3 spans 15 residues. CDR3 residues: CASKGLGGNQETQYF. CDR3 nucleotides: TGTGCCAGCAAAGGCCTAGGGGGGAACCAAGAGACCCAGTACTTC.

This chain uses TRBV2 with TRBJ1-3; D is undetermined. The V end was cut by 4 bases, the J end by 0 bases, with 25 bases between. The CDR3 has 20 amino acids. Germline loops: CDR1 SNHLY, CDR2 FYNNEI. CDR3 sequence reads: CASSVYEGEPFQSSGNTIYF. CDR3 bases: TGTGCCAGCAGTGTCTATGAGGGCGAACCATTCCAGAGCTCTGGAAACACCATATATTTT.

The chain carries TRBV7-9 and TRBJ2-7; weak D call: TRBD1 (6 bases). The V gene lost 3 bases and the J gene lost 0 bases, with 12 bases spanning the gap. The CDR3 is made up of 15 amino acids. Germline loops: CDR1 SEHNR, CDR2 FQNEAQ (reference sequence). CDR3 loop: CASSFGQSGSYEQYF. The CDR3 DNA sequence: TGTGCCAGCAGCTTTGGACAGTCAGGCTCCTACGAGCAGTACTTC.

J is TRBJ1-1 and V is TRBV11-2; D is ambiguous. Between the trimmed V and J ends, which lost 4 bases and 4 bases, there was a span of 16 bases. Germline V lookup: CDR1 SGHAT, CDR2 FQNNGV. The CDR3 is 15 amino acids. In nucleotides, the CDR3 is TGTGCCAGCAGCTCTATCTGGGGTGCGAGCACTGAAGCTTTCTTT. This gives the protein CASSSIWGASTEAFF.

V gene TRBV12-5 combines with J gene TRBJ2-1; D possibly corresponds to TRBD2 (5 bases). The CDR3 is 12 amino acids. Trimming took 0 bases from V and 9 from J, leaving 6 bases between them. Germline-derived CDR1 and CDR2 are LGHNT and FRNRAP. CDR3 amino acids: CASGLVRGEQFF. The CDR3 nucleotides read TGTGCTAGTGGTTTGGTACGGGGTGAGCAGTTCTTC.

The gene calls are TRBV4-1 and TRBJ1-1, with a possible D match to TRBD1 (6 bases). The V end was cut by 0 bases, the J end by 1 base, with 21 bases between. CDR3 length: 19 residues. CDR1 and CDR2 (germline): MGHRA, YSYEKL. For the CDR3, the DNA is TGCGCCAGCAGCCAAGATCTGGGGGCATGGGGCGCACAGAACACTGAAGCTTTCTTT. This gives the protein CASSQDLGAWGAQNTEAFF.

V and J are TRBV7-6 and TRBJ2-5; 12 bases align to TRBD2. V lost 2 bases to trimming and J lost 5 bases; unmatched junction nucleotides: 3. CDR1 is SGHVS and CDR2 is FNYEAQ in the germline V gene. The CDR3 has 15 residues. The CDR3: CASSLLAGGPETQYF. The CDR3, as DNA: TGTGCCAGCAGCTTACTAGCGGGGGGGCCGGAGACCCAGTACTTC.

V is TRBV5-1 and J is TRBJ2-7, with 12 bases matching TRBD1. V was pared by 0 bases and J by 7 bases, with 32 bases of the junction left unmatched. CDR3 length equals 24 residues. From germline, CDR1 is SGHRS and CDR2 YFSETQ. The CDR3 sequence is CASSLAQISGTETLWGQGAREQYF. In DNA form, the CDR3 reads TGCGCCAGCAGCTTGGCCCAGATATCCGGGACCGAAACATTGTGGGGACAGGGGGCAAGGGAGCAGTACTTC.

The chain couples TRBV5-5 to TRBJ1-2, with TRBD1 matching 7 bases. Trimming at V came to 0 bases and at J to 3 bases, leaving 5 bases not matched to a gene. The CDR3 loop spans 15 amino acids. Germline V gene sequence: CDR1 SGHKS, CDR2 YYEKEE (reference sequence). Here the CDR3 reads CASSLDITGDYGYTF. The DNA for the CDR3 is TGTGCCAGCAGCTTGGATATTACAGGGGACTATGGCTACACCTTC.

The chain's CDR3 is CASSIGSGLAYEQYF. As DNA, the CDR3 is TGTGCCAGTAGTATTGGGAGCGGGCTAGCCTACGAGCAGTACTTC. The V call is TRBV19, the J call TRBJ2-7; tentative D call: TRBD2 (6 bases). The CDR3 covers 15 residues. Trimming shortened V by 3 bases and J by 2 bases, and 14 bases separated the two germline ends. Germline V CDR1 and CDR2: LNHDA, SQIVND (reference sequence).

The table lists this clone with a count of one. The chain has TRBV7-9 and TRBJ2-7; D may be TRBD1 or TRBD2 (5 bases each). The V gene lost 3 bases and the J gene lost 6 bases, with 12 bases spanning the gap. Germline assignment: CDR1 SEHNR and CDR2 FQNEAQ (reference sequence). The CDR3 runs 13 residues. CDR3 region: CASSFSQGAEQYF. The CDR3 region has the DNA TGTGCCAGCAGCTTTAGTCAGGGAGCCGAGCAGTACTTC.